Presented here are 9 T cell receptor beta chains from one specimen sequenced in a study of identical twins. TCRdb fed the 5' RACE reads into MiXCR, producing one record per CDR3 protein. The table lists fewer than 900,000 distinct CDR3 sequences, 21% of them singletons, with about 4.3% in the top ten. Another study also made use of these data, one on T cells expressing NK-cell markers.

Specimen: PBMCs. The receptors were sampled from a young woman in good health.

This clonotype was counted a few times. The rearrangement uses TRBV4-3 and TRBJ1-6; D is undetermined. V dropped 0 bases and J dropped 7 bases, with 13 bases sitting between them. The germline V gene has CDR1 LGHNA and CDR2 YSLEER. There are 16 residues in the CDR3. The CDR3 loop is CASSQDVVLANSPLHF. The CDR3 region has the DNA TGCGCCAGCAGCCAAGACGTAGTGTTGGCCAATTCACCCCTCCACTTT.

The rearrangement joins TRBV7-2 to TRBJ2-7; 9 bases are shared with TRBD2. The CDR3 sequence is 15 residues long. Germline CDR1 SGHTA, CDR2 FQGNSA. V lost 8 bases, J lost 4 bases, and 12 bases stayed unmatched. The CDR3 spells CASAHSTSGGYEQYF. The CDR3 bases are TGTGCCAGCGCACATTCGACTAGCGGAGGTTACGAGCAGTACTTC.

The chain has TRBV6-6 and TRBJ2-1; 8 positions match TRBD2. Unmatched junction bases numbered 3, after V lost 4 bases and J lost 7 bases. From germline, CDR1 is MNHNY and CDR2 SVGAGI (reference sequence). The length of the CDR3 is 13 residues. DNA of the CDR3: TGTGCCAGCAGTTCCGGGGGGGTGAATGAGCAGTTCTTC. Translated, it gives CASSSGGVNEQFF.

This clonotype showed up just a few times. The rearrangement joins TRBV10-3 to TRBJ2-7; maybe TRBD2 (5 bases). The CDR3 totals 14 residues. CDR1 is ENHRY, CDR2 SYGVKD, per germline. V was pared by 4 bases and J by 4 bases, with 14 bases between. DNA for the CDR3: TGTGCCATCAGTGCGTCGGGATATGGGTACGAGCAGTACTTC. As protein: CAISASGYGYEQYF.

With respect to this clonotype: Because the CDR3 is missing its conserved closing phenylalanine or tryptophan, this is likely a read error. The DNA is left out, because the CDR3 cannot be placed on it with certainty; the CDR3 is given as TCRdb lists it. V and J are TRBV29-1 and TRBJ1-1. Germline CDR1 reads SQVTM; CDR2 reads ANQGSEA. The CDR3 is made up of 12 amino acids, end residues included. CDR3 amino acids: CSVEVRGLWTSG.

Only a few counts were recorded for this clonotype. The rearrangement uses TRBV6-1 and TRBJ2-5; 7 bases are shared with TRBD2. Germline V lookup: CDR1 MNHNS, CDR2 SASEGT. After removal of 4 bases from V and 1 base from J, the junction contained 9 bases not matched to a gene. The CDR3 has 16 residues. This CDR3 is CASSARKAGSQETQYF. CDR3 DNA sequence: TGTGCCAGCAGTGCTAGGAAAGCGGGGTCCCAAGAGACCCAGTACTTC.

The chain recombines TRBV5-1 with TRBJ2-4, with D maybe TRBD1 (6 bases). Germline-derived CDR1 and CDR2 are SGHRS and YFSETQ. Trimming took off 2 bases at V and 2 bases at J, with 11 bases between the two ends. The CDR3 contains 15 residues. CDR3 DNA sequence: TGCGCCAGCAGCTTAGGGACACCACCCAAAAACATTCAGTACTTC. Protein product: CASSLGTPPKNIQYF.

This clonotype occurred a few times. The V and J genes are TRBV20-1 and TRBJ2-4; no clear D gene. V was shortened by 3 bases and J by 5 bases, with 23 bases between the two germline ends. This CDR3 comprises 17 residues. CDR1 and CDR2 from the germline V gene are DFQATT and SNEGSKA (reference sequence). CDR3 sequence (DNA): TGCAGTGCTAGCCACAGACCCGGGCCCCTATCGGAAAACATTCAGTACTTC. Its protein is CSASHRPGPLSENIQYF.

The chain has TRBV7-7 and TRBJ2-2; D gene uncertain. The CDR3 has 15 amino acids. Germline V CDR1 and CDR2: SSHAT, FNYEAQ (reference sequence). V lost 5 bases to trimming and J lost 5 bases, with 15 bases between them. CDR3 coding DNA: TGTGCCAGCAGCCCGCACCCCGGAGTTACCGGGGAGCTGTTTTTT. It codes for CASSPHPGVTGELFF.